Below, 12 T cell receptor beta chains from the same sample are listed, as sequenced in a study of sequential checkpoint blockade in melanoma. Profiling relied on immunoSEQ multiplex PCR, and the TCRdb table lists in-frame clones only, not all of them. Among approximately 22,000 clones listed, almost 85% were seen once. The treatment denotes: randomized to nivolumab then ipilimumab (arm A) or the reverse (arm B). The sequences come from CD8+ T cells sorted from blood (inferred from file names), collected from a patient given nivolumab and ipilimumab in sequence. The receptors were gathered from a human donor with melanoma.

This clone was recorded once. The CDR3 reads CASRFRGLGDTQYF. The DNA of the CDR3 is TGTGCCAGTAGGTTCAGGGGGCTGGGAGATACGCAGTATTTT. The chain carries TRBV19 and TRBJ2-3; 8 bases are a match to TRBD1. Germline CDR1 LNHDA, CDR2 SQIVND (reference sequence). J gave up 5 bases and V 6 bases, and 7 bases lay outside the gene matches. CDR3 length equals 14 residues.

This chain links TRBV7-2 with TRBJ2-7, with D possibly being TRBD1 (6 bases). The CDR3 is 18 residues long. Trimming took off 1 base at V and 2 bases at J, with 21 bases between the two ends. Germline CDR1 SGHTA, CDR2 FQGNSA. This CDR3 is CASSLVGNVDSLTYEQYF. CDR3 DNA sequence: TGTGCCAGCAGCTTAGTGGGCAACGTGGACAGCCTAACCTACGAGCAGTACTTC. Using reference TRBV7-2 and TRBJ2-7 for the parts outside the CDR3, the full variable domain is GAGVSQSPSNKVTEKGKDVELRCDPISGHTALYWYRQSLGQGLEFLIYFQGNSAPDKSGLPSDRFSAERTGGSVSTLTIQRTQQEDSAVYLCASSLVGNVDSLTYEQYFGPGTRLTVT.

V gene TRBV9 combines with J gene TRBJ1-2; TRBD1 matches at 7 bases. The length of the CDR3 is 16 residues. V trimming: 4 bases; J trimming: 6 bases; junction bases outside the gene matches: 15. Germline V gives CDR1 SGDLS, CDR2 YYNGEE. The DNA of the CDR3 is TGTGCCAGCAGCACCCGCTTCCACCGAACAGGGGATGGCTACACCTTC. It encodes CASSTRFHRTGDGYTF.

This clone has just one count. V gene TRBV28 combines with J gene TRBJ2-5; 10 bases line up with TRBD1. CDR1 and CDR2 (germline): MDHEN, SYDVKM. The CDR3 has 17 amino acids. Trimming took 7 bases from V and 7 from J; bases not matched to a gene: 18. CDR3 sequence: CASTRQGARFLVGTQYF. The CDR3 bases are TGTGCCAGCACCCGACAGGGGGCTCGGTTCTTGGTTGGGACCCAGTACTTC. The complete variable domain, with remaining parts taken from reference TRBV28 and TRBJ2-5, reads DVKVTQSSRYLVKRTGEKVFLECVQDMDHENMFWYRQDPGLGLRLIYFSYDVKMKEKGDIPEGYSVSREKKERFSLILESASTNQTSMYLCASTRQGARFLVGTQYFGPGTRLLVL.

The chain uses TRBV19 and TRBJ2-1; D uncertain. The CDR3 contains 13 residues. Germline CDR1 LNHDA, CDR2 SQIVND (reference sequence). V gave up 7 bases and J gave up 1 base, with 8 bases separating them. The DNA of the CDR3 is TGTGCCAGTAAGCTGCCTTCCTACAATGAGCAGTTCTTC. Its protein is CASKLPSYNEQFF.

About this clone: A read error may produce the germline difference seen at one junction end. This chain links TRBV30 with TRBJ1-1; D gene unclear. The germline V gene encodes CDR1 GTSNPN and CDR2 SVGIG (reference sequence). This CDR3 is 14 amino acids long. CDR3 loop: CARRAHGGNTEAFF. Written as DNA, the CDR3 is TGTGCCCGGAGGGCGCACGGAGGGAACACTGAAGCTTTCTTT.

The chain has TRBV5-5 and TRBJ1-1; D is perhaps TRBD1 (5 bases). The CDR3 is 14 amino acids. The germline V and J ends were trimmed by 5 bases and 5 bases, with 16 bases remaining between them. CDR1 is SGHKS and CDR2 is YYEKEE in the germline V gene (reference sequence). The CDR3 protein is CASSWGGGNTEAFF. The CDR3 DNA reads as TGTGCCAGCAGTTGGGGGGGTGGAAATACTGAAGCTTTCTTT.

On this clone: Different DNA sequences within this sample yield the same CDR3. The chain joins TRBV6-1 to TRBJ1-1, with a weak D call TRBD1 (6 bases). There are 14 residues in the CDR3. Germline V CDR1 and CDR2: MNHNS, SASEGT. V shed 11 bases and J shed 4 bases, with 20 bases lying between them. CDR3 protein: CAGDTGLGVTEAFF. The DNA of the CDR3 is TGTGCCGGCGATACAGGGTTGGGTGTCACTGAAGCTTTCTTT.

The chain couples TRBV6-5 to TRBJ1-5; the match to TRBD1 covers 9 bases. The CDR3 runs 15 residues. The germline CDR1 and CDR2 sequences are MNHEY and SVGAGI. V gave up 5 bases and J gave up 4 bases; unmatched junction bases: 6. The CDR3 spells CASSRTGGRNQPQHF. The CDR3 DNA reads TGTGCCAGCAGTCGAACAGGGGGCCGAAATCAGCCCCAGCATTTT.

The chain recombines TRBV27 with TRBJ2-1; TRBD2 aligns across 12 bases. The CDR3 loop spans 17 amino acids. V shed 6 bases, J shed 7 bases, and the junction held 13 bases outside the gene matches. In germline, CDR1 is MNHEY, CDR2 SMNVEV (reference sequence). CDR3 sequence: CASSSYLGLAGNNEQFF. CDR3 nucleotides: TGTGCCAGCAGCTCCTATCTCGGACTAGCGGGAAATAATGAGCAGTTCTTC.

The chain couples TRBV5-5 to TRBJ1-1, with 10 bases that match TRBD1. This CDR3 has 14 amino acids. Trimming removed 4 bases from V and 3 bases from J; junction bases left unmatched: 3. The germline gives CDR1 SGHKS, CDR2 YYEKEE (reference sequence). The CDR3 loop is CASSRQGADTEAFF. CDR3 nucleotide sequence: TGTGCCAGCAGCCGACAGGGGGCGGACACTGAAGCTTTCTTT. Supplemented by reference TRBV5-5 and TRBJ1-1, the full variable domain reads DAGVTQSPTHLIKTRGQQVTLRCSPISGHKSVSWYQQVLGQGPQFIFQYYEKEERGRGNFPDRFSARQFPNYSSELNVNALLLGDSALYLCASSRQGADTEAFFGQGTRLTVV.

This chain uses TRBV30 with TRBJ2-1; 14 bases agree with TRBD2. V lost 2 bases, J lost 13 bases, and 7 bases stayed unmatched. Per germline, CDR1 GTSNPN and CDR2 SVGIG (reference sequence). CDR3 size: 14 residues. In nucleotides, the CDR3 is TGTGCCTGGAGTCCGGGACTAGCGGGAGTGGACCAGTTCTTC. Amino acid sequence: CAWSPGLAGVDQFF. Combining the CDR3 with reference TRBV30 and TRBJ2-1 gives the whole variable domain SQTIHQWPATLVQPVGSPLSLECTVEGTSNPNLYWYRQAAGRGLQLLFYSVGIGQISSEVPQNLSASRPQDRQFILSSKKLLLSDSGFYLCAWSPGLAGVDQFFGPGTRLTVL.